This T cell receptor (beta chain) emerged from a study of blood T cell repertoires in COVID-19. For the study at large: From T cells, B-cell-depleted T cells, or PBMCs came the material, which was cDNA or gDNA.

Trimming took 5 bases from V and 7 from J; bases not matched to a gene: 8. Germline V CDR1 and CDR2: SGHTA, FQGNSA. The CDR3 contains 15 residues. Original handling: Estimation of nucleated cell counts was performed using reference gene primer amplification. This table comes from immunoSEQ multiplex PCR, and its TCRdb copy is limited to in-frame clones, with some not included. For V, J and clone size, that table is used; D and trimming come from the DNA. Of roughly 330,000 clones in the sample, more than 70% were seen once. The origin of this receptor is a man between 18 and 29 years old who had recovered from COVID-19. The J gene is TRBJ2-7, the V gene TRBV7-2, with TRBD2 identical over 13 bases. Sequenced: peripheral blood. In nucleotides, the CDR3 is TGTGCCAGCAGCACCGGACTAGCGGGAGCGGTGGAGCAGTACTTC. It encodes CASSTGLAGAVEQYF.